The clone carrying this T cell receptor (beta chain) is categorized as medium-sized. Data came from immunoSEQ multiplex PCR; TCRdb stores just in-frame clones and leaves some out. The sample lists 21,000 or so clones, approximately 80% occurring once. This sample stems from a study of OX40 agonist ivuxolimab in advanced cancers. There are 14 residues in the CDR3. The germline V gene encodes CDR1 SGHTA and CDR2 FQGNSA. V was clipped by 1 base and J by 6 bases, with 12 bases between them. Blood sampling was done at baseline, cycle 4 day 1, and cycle 7 day 1. The TCR was taken from an adult with an advanced solid tumor such as melanoma, head and neck, liver or kidney cancer. The material was CD4+ or CD8+ T cells sorted from blood, obtained in a trial of the OX40 agonist ivuxolimab. The rearrangement links TRBV7-2 to TRBJ2-5; unclear D gene. In DNA, the CDR3 is TGTGCCAGCAGCTTAGATTCCGGGTTTAAGACCCAGTACTTC. This sequence encodes CASSLDSGFKTQYF. Full variable domain (missing parts from reference TRBV7-2 and TRBJ2-5): GAGVSQSPSNKVTEKGKDVELRCDPISGHTALYWYRQSLGQGLEFLIYFQGNSAPDKSGLPSDRFSAERTGGSVSTLTIQRTQQEDSAVYLCASSLDSGFKTQYFGPGTRLLVL.